A single T cell receptor (beta chain) is shown here with its context. Its antigen is unidentified. The study ran its PCR with 60 Vbeta and 13 Jbeta primers. TCRdb keeps only in-frame clones here, not all; method: immunoSEQ multiplex PCR. The repertoire includes around 230,000 clones, roughly 82% of them detected once, and nearly 6% sits in the top ten. With 5 bases clipped from V and 1 base from J, the junction kept 4 bases outside the gene matches. The germline V gene encodes CDR1 SGHRS and CDR2 YFSETQ. There are 14 residues in the CDR3. This record comes from a study of cytomegalovirus exposure and HLA in healthy donors. Study results and limitations: A later analysis reportedly found that, within productive TCRs, an Asian-associated ancestry cluster had fewer N-insertions than the mean observed across the roughly 630 donors. It is likely that the observed cluster of highly shared sequence variants was a sequencing artifact. Later on, an analysis tied 18,000 or so TCR beta sequences to HLA alleles at 0.05 false discovery rate.

This receptor was taken from a man in his forties in good health and CMV-seropositive. This chain joins TRBV5-1 and TRBJ2-3; 7 bases match TRBD2. The sequenced material came from PBMCs. The CDR3 DNA sequence: TGCGCCAGCAGGCCGGGAGGCCGCACAGATACGCAGTATTTT. This codes for CASRPGGRTDTQYF. Supplemented by reference TRBV5-1 and TRBJ2-3, the full variable domain reads KAGVTQTPRYLIKTRGQQVTLSCSPISGHRSVSWYQQTPGQGLQFLFEYFSETQRNKGNFPGRFSGRQFSNSRSEMNVSTLELGDSALYLCASRPGGRTDTQYFGPGTRLTVL.